This T cell receptor (beta chain) was found in a study of shared clonotypes between healthy human individuals. Study-level results: Generally, estimated richness proved larger in naive subsets than it did in memory subsets.

J gave up 8 bases and V 5 bases, and 9 bases lay outside the gene matches. Germline CDR1 is SEHNR and CDR2 is FQNEAQ (reference sequence). The CDR3 length is 14 residues. Sequencing was performed with immunoSEQ multiplex PCR; in TCRdb, only in-frame clones are kept and a portion is missing. Of about 2.3 million clones listed, 93% are singletons. As to this clone: Antigen: not known.

The receptor was isolated from a man younger than 35 in good health. Some clones in this sample may be carry-over from other donors' samples. The source material was naive CD4+ T cells from PBMCs. As for subset: CD45RA+ positively selected. The chain links TRBV7-9 to TRBJ2-1, with 7 nucleotides matching TRBD2. In nucleotides, the CDR3 is TGTGCCAGCAGCCCCCGACGGGCGGGAGATGAGCAGTTCTTC. Translating it yields CASSPRRAGDEQFF.